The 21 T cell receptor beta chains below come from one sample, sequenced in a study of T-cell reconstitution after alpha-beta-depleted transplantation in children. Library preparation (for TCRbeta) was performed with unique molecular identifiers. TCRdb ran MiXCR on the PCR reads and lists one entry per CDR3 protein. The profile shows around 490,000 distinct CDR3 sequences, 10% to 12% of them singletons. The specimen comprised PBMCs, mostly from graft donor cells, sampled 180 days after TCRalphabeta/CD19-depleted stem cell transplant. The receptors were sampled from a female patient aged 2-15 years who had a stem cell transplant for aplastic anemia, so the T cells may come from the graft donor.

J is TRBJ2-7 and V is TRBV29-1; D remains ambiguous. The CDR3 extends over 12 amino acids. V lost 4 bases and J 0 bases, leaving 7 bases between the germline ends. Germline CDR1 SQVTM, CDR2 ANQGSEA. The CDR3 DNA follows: TGCAGCGTTGCCCCCTCCTCCTACGAGCAGTACTTC. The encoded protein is CSVAPSSYEQYF.

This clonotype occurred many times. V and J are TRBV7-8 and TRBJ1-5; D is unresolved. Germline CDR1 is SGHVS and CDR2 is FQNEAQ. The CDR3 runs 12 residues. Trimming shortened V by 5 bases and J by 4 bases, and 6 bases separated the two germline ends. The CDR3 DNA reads TGTGCCAGCAGCCCATTAAATCAGCCCCAGCATTTT. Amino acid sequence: CASSPLNQPQHF.

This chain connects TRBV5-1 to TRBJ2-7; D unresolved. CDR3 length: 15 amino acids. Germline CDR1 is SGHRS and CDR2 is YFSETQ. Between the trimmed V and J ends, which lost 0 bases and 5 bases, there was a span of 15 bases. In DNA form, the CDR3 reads TGCGCCAGCAGCTTGGAGGGTAAGCCCTTTGACGAGCAGTACTTC. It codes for CASSLEGKPFDEQYF.

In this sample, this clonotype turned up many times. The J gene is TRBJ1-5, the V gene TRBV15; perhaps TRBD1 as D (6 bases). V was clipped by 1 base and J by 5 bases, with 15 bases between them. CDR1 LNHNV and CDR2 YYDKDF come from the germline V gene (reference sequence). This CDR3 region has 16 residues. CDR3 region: CATSRGEGVRDQPQHF. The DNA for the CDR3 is TGTGCCACCAGCAGAGGTGAGGGGGTCAGGGATCAGCCCCAGCATTTT. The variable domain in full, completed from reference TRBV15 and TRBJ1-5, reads DAMVIQNPRYQVTQFGKPVTLSCSQTLNHNVMYWYQQKSSQAPKLLFHYYDKDFNNEADTPDNFQSRRPNTSFCFLDIRSPGLGDTAMYLCATSRGEGVRDQPQHFGDGTRLSIL.

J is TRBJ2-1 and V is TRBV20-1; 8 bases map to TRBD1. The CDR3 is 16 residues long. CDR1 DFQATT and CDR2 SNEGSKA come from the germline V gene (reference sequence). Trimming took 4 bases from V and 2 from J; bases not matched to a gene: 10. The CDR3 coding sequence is TGCAGTGCTAATTTACGGACAGGGTTAACCTACAATGAGCAGTTCTTC. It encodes CSANLRTGLTYNEQFF.

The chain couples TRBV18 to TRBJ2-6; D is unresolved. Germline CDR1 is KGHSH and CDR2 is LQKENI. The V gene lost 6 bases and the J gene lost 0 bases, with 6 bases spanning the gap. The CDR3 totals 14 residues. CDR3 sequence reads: CASSPNSGANVLTF. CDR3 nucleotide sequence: TGTGCCAGCTCCCCGAACTCTGGGGCCAACGTCCTGACTTTC.

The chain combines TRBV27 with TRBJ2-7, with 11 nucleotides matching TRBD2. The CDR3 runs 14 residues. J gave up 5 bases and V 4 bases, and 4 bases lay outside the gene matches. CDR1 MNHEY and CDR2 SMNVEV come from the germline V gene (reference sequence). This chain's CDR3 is CASSYTSGSNEQYF. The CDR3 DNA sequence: TGTGCCAGCAGTTACACTAGCGGGAGTAACGAGCAGTACTTC.

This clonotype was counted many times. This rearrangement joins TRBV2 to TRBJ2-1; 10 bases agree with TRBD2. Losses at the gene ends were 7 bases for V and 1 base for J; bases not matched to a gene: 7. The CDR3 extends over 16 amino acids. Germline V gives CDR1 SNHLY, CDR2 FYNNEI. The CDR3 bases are TGTGCCAGCACTTCAGGACTAGCGGAATCCTACAATGAGCAGTTCTTC. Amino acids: CASTSGLAESYNEQFF.

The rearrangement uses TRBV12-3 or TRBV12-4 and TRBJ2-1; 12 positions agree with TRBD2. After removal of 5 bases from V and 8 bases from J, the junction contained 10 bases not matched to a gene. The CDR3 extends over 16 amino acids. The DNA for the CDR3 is TGTGCCAGCAGTCCGGGGACTAGCGGGCTTGGGTATGAGCAGTTCTTC. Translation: CASSPGTSGLGYEQFF.

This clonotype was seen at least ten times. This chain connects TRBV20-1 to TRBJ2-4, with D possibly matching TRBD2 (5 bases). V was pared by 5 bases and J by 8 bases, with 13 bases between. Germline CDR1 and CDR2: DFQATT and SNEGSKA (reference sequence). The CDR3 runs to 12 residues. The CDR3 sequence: CSARYSGDIQYF. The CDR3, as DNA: TGCAGTGCTCGTTATTCCGGGGACATTCAGTACTTC.

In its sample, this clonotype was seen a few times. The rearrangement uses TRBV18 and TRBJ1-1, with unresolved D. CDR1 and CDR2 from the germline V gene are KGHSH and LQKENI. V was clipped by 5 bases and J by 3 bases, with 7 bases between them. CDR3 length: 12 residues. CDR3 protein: CASSKPYTEAFF. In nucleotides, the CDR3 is TGTGCCAGCTCAAAACCGTACACTGAAGCTTTCTTT.

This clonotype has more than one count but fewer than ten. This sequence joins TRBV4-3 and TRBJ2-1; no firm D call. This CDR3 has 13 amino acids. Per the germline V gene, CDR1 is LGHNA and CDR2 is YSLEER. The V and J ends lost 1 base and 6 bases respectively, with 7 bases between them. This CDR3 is CASSQVRPNEQFF. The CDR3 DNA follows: TGCGCCAGCAGCCAAGTTCGGCCCAATGAGCAGTTCTTC.

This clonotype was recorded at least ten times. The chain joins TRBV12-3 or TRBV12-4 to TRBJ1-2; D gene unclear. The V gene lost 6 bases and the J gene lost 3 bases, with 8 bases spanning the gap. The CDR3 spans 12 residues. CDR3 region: CASSHPDYGYTF. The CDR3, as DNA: TGTGCCAGCAGCCACCCTGACTATGGCTACACCTTC.

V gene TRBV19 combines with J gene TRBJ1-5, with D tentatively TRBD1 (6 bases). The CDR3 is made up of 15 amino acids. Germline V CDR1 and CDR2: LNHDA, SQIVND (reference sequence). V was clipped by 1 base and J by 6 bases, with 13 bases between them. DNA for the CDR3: TGTGCCAGTAGTATAGGCCCCCAGGGGTTTCAGCCCCAGCATTTT. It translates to CASSIGPQGFQPQHF.

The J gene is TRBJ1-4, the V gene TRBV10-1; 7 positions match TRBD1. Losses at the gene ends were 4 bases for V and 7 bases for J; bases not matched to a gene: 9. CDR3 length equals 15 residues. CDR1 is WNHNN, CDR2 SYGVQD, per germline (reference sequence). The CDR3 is CASSADGTDSEKLFF. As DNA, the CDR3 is TGCGCCAGCAGTGCCGACGGGACAGATTCTGAAAAACTGTTTTTT.

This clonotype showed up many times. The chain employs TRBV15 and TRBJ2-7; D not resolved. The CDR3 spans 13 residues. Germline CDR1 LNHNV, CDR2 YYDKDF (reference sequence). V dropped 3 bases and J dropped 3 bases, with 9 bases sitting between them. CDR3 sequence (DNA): TGTGCCACCAGCAGGGACCAATACTACGAGCAGTACTTC. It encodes CATSRDQYYEQYF.

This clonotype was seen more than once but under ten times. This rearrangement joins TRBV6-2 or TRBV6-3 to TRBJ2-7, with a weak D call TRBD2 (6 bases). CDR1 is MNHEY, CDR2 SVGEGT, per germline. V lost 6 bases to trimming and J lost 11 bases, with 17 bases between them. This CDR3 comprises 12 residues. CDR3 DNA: TGTGCCAGCAGACCTGAGTGCGGGGTAGAGTACTTC. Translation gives CASRPECGVEYF.

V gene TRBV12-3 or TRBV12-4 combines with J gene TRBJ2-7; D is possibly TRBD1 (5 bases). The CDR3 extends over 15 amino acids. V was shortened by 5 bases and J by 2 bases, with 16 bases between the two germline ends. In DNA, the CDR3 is TGTGCCAGCAGTCGCGAGCCGGGCAGGGCCTACGAGCAGTACTTC. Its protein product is CASSREPGRAYEQYF.

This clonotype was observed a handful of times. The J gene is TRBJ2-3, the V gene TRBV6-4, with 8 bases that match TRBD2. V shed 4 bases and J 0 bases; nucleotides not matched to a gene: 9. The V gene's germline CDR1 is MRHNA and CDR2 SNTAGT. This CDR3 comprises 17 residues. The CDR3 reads CASSATASGPSTDTQYF. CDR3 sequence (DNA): TGTGCCAGCAGTGCCACGGCTAGCGGGCCTAGCACAGATACGCAGTATTTT.

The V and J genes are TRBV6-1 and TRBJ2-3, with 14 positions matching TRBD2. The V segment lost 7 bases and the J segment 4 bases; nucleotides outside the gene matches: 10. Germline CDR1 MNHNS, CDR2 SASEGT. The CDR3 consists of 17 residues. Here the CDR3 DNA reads TGTGCCAGCACCGGGACTAGCGGGAGTTCAGGCGCAGATACGCAGTATTTT. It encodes CASTGTSGSSGADTQYF.

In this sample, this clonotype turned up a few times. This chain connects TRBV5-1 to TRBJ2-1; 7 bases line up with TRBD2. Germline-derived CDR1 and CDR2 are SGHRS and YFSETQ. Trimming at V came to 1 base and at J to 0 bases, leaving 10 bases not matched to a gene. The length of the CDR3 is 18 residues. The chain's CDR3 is CASSLILNAGDSYNEQFF. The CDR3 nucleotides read TGCGCCAGCAGCTTGATACTTAATGCGGGAGACTCCTACAATGAGCAGTTCTTC.